This is a list of T cell receptor beta chains from one sample in a study of cytomegalovirus exposure and HLA in healthy donors. TCRdb keeps only in-frame clones here, not all; method: immunoSEQ multiplex PCR. The sample holds more than 110,000 clones, 73% seen once. Input material: PBMCs. All receptors derive from a woman aged 40 to 50 in good health and CMV-seronegative. Both conserved end residues are part of each CDR3. The D gene is left open where the match is weak. Some rows have no size entry. The others give once, few or many, or a class for an expanded clone.

D gene: TRBD1
J gene: TRBJ2-2
clone size: .
V gene: TRBV28
CDR3 protein: CASGTGASRELFF
CDR3 DNA: TGTGCCAGCGGGACAGGGGCGTCCCGGGAGCTGTTTTTT

D gene: TRBD1
J gene: TRBJ1-2
clone size: .
V gene: TRBV4-1
CDR3 protein: CASSQLTGGRGYTF
CDR3 DNA: TGCGCCAGCAGCCAATTAACAGGGGGGCGAGGCTACACCTTC

D gene: .
J gene: TRBJ1-3
clone size: .
V gene: TRBV6-1
CDR3 protein: CASSEISYTPGSSGNTIYF
CDR3 DNA: TGTGCCAGCAGTGAAATCAGCTACACACCCGGGAGCTCTGGAAACACCATATATTTT

D gene: TRBD1
J gene: TRBJ1-5
clone size: .
V gene: TRBV28
CDR3 protein: CASRGSTGQRNQPQHF
CDR3 DNA: TGTGCCAGCAGAGGTTCAACGGGACAGCGCAATCAGCCCCAGCATTTT

D gene: TRBD1
J gene: TRBJ1-2
clone size: .
V gene: TRBV29-1
CDR3 protein: CSVGTGGCGYTF
CDR3 DNA: TGCAGCGTAGGAACAGGGGGCTGTGGCTACACCTTC

D gene: TRBD1
J gene: TRBJ1-1
clone size: few
V gene: TRBV25-1
CDR3 protein: CASQKGTGWNTEAFF
CDR3 DNA: TGTGCCAGCCAAAAGGGGACAGGGTGGAACACTGAAGCTTTCTTT

D gene: .
J gene: TRBJ1-2
clone size: .
V gene: TRBV5-4
CDR3 protein: CASSLVTSNYGYTF
CDR3 DNA: TGTGCCAGCAGCTTGGTAACATCTAACTATGGCTACACCTTC

D gene: TRBD1
J gene: TRBJ1-1
clone size: .
V gene: TRBV29-1
CDR3 protein: CSVRGTDEAFF
CDR3 DNA: TGCAGCGTCCGCGGGACAGATGAAGCTTTCTTT

D gene: .
J gene: TRBJ2-2
clone size: .
V gene: TRBV10-1
CDR3 protein: CASSVGGGRGTGELFF
CDR3 DNA: TGCGCCAGCAGTGTGGGCGGGGGCCGGGGCACCGGGGAGCTGTTTTTT

D gene: TRBD1
J gene: TRBJ2-5
clone size: .
V gene: TRBV5-1
CDR3 protein: CASSLAGGKETQYF
CDR3 DNA: TGCGCCAGCAGCTTGGCAGGGGGCAAGGAGACCCAGTACTTC

D gene: .
J gene: TRBJ1-6
clone size: .
V gene: TRBV19
CDR3 protein: CASSISRGVGNSPLHF
CDR3 DNA: TGTGCCAGTAGTATTTCCAGGGGTGTTGGGAATTCACCCCTCCACTTT

D gene: TRBD2
J gene: TRBJ2-3
clone size: .
V gene: TRBV5-5
CDR3 protein: CASSLAGGLSADTQYF
CDR3 DNA: TGTGCCAGCAGCTTGGCGGGGGGGCTTAGTGCAGATACGCAGTATTTT

D gene: TRBD1
J gene: TRBJ1-1
clone size: .
V gene: TRBV25-1
CDR3 protein: CASRQGARNEAFF
CDR3 DNA: TGTGCCAGCAGACAGGGGGCCAGGAATGAAGCTTTCTTT

D gene: .
J gene: TRBJ1-4
clone size: .
V gene: TRBV5-1
CDR3 protein: CASSLRSASEKLFF
CDR3 DNA: TGCGCCAGCAGCTTGCGGAGCGCTAGTGAAAAACTGTTTTTT

D gene: .
J gene: TRBJ2-2
clone size: .
V gene: TRBV5-8
CDR3 protein: CASSHFTGELFF
CDR3 DNA: TGTGCCAGCAGCCATTTCACCGGGGAGCTGTTTTTT

D gene: TRBD2
J gene: TRBJ2-1
clone size: .
V gene: TRBV2
CDR3 protein: CASSISSGGAAQFF
CDR3 DNA: TGTGCCAGCAGTATTAGTAGCGGGGGGGCCGCGCAGTTCTTC

D gene: TRBD2
J gene: TRBJ2-1
clone size: .
V gene: TRBV27
CDR3 protein: CASSLLAGASYNEQFF
CDR3 DNA: TGTGCCAGCAGCCTACTAGCGGGGGCTTCCTACAATGAGCAGTTCTTC

D gene: TRBD2
J gene: TRBJ2-3
clone size: .
V gene: TRBV2
CDR3 protein: CASKAGGADTQYF
CDR3 DNA: TGTGCCAGCAAGGCGGGGGGTGCAGATACGCAGTATTTT

D gene: .
J gene: TRBJ2-5
clone size: .
V gene: TRBV6-5
CDR3 protein: CASSYSSGWTGETQYF
CDR3 DNA: TGTGCCAGCAGTTACTCGAGTGGGTGGACCGGGGAGACCCAGTACTTC

D gene: TRBD1
J gene: TRBJ1-1
clone size: few
V gene: TRBV4-2
CDR3 protein: CASSQEDHRGDTEAFF
CDR3 DNA: TGTGCCAGCAGCCAAGAAGACCACAGGGGGGACACTGAAGCTTTCTTT

D gene: .
J gene: TRBJ2-7
clone size: .
V gene: TRBV2
CDR3 protein: CASSDTYEQYF
CDR3 DNA: TGTGCCAGCAGTGACACCTACGAGCAGTACTTC

D gene: .
J gene: TRBJ1-1
clone size: .
V gene: TRBV11-3
CDR3 protein: CASSQGQNTEAFF
CDR3 DNA: TGTGCCAGCAGCCAGGGACAGAACACTGAAGCTTTCTTT

D gene: TRBD1
J gene: TRBJ1-5
clone size: .
V gene: TRBV6-5
CDR3 protein: CASSRQGSQPQHF
CDR3 DNA: TGTGCCAGCAGTAGACAGGGGAGTCAGCCCCAGCATTTT